This T cell receptor beta chain was profiled in a study of cytomegalovirus exposure and HLA in healthy donors. Overall study context: When 350 to 500 donors were genotyped, about 81% of them were found to fall in the Caucasian-associated ancestry cluster.

The V and J ends lost 6 bases and 1 base, in that order; junction bases with no gene match: 6. CDR3 size: 15 residues. Germline V gene data show CDR1 as SNHLY and CDR2 as FYNNEI. The study ran its PCR with 60 Vbeta and 13 Jbeta primers. TCRdb's copy holds only in-frame clones and misses some; the assay was immunoSEQ multiplex PCR. The sample contains approximately 200,000 clones, 60% to 85% of which appear only once. Material for sequencing was PBMCs. This clonotype was sampled from a man between 35 and 55 years old in good health and CMV-seronegative. This sequence joins TRBV2 and TRBJ2-1, with 7 nucleotides matching TRBD2. CDR3 amino acids: CASRRASGSYNEQFF. In DNA, the CDR3 is TGTGCCAGCAGGAGGGCTAGCGGATCCTACAATGAGCAGTTCTTC.